This entry concerns a single T cell receptor beta chain. The source of the sample is a study of blood T cells in healthy people across ages. Next came a second PCR, run for about 7 to 12 cycles, which used a sample-barcoded 5' primer along with a J-beta primer mix. TCRdb redid the calling of the 5' RACE reads with MiXCR, one entry per CDR3 protein. In the table there are about 1.8 million distinct CDR3 sequences, around 48% of which are singletons. The CDR3 has 16 residues. V gave up 1 base and J gave up 7 bases; unmatched junction bases: 9. In germline, CDR1 is LGHNA, CDR2 YNFKEQ. The sequencing input was blood. The TCR comes from a woman in her thirties or forties in good health. This sequence joins TRBV4-2 and TRBJ2-1, with 8 positions matching TRBD2. Written as DNA, the CDR3 is TGTGCCAGCAGCCAAGCCCCGGGGGGGGAGCAGAATGAGCAGTTCTTC. Its translation is CASSQAPGGEQNEQFF.